A single sample gave rise to the 18 T cell receptor beta chains below, sequenced in a study of regulatory T cells in long-lasting Graves disease. In building TCR beta libraries, iRepertoire HTBI primers were used together with Arm-PCR of CDR3 regions. Each CDR3 protein gets one entry after TCRdb re-called the multiplex PCR reads with MiXCR. Here the sample spans over 650,000 distinct CDR3 sequences, approximately 31% being singletons. Sample time point: persistent/refractory GD, antithyroid drugs over 5 years with positive TRAb. Scientists built the TCR library using RNA that was extracted from PBMCs. The specimen was peripheral blood mononuclear cells (PBMCs), collected when the disease was refractory, from a patient treated with antithyroid drugs. Receptor source: a female donor with Graves disease.

This clonotype was recorded at least ten times. The rearrangement joins TRBV27 to TRBJ1-5; 7 bases align to TRBD1. Germline CDR1 and CDR2: MNHEY and SMNVEV (reference sequence). V lost 5 bases to trimming and J lost 0 bases; unmatched junction nucleotides: 13. The CDR3 covers 18 residues. CDR3 coding DNA: TGTGCCAGCAGTCCGCAACCGACAGGGTTCAATAGCAATCAGCCCCAGCATTTT. The encoded protein is CASSPQPTGFNSNQPQHF.

This chain links TRBV5-1 with TRBJ1-1, with a tentative D call TRBD1 (6 bases). The germline V and J ends were trimmed by 7 bases and 6 bases, with 19 bases remaining between them. The CDR3 has 14 residues. Germline V CDR1 and CDR2: SGHRS, YFSETQ. The CDR3 loop reads CASRHRGVAAEAFF. The CDR3 bases are TGCGCCAGCCGACATAGGGGGGTAGCGGCTGAAGCTTTCTTT.

The chain is built from TRBV14 and TRBJ1-5; D unresolved. This CDR3 is 13 amino acids long. With 2 bases removed from V and 5 bases from J, the gap between germline ends came to 7 bases. In germline, CDR1 is SGHDN, CDR2 FVKESK. The CDR3 DNA follows: TGTGCCAGCAGCCAATCCATAGATCAGCCCCAGCATTTT. Amino acid sequence: CASSQSIDQPQHF.

The J gene is TRBJ1-2, the V gene TRBV27; no reliable D call. This CDR3 spans 15 amino acids. V shed 5 bases and J shed 3 bases, with 16 bases lying between them. Looked up from germline, CDR1 is MNHEY and CDR2 is SMNVEV (reference sequence). CDR3 sequence reads: CASSAGLDSYYGYTF. The CDR3 nucleotides read TGTGCCAGCAGTGCCGGACTGGATAGCTACTATGGCTACACCTTC.

This clonotype was seen only a few times. J is TRBJ1-5 and V is TRBV28; 7 bases are a match to TRBD1. Germline-derived CDR1 and CDR2 are MDHEN and SYDVKM. The CDR3 totals 15 residues. The V gene end was trimmed by 0 bases and the J gene end by 4 bases; junction bases not matched to a gene: 3. The CDR3, as DNA: TGTGCCAGCAGTTTATGGACAGGGTCGAATCAGCCCCAGCATTTT. Its protein is CASSLWTGSNQPQHF.

This clonotype was seen a handful of times. V and J are TRBV28 and TRBJ1-4; D not resolved. The CDR3 sequence is 14 residues long. Germline V lookup: CDR1 MDHEN, CDR2 SYDVKM. Trimming cost V 4 bases and J 4 bases, with 10 bases left between them. CDR3 residues: CASSSSALNEKLFF. The CDR3 region has the DNA TGTGCCAGCAGTTCATCTGCCCTTAATGAAAAACTGTTTTTT.

This clonotype was seen many times. The chain joins TRBV28 to TRBJ1-5; D might be TRBD1 (5 bases). Per the germline V gene, CDR1 is MDHEN and CDR2 is SYDVKM. Trimming left V 3 bases short and J 2 bases short, with 8 bases between. The CDR3 sequence is 14 residues long. The CDR3 is CASSFTGGNQPQHF. Here the CDR3 DNA reads TGTGCCAGCAGTTTCACAGGAGGCAATCAGCCCCAGCATTTT. Together with reference TRBV28 and TRBJ1-5, the CDR3 gives the full variable domain: DVKVTQSSRYLVKRTGEKVFLECVQDMDHENMFWYRQDPGLGLRLIYFSYDVKMKEKGDIPEGYSVSREKKERFSLILESASTNQTSMYLCASSFTGGNQPQHFGDGTRLSIL.

As to this clonotype: Just one base apart from a much larger clone, this may be a read error. The chain combines TRBV20-1 with TRBJ1-1; possibly TRBD1 for D (5 bases). CDR1 DFQATT and CDR2 SNEGSKA come from the germline V gene (reference sequence). Trimming took off 0 bases at V and 3 bases at J, with 11 bases between the two ends. This CDR3 spans 14 amino acids. CDR3 DNA sequence: TGCAGTGCTAGAGATATGGGGCCGGACACTGAAGCTTTCTTT. This encodes CSARDMGPDTEAFF.

The chain is built from TRBV30 and TRBJ1-2, with D perhaps TRBD1 (6 bases). Trimming shortened V by 0 bases and J by 5 bases, and 13 bases separated the two germline ends. The V gene's germline CDR1 is GTSNPN and CDR2 SVGIG (reference sequence). The CDR3 is made up of 14 amino acids. As DNA, the CDR3 is TGTGCCTGGAGTGTACGCGGAGGGGGGTATGGCTACACCTTC. It is translated as CAWSVRGGGYGYTF.

This clonotype was seen many times. This chain connects TRBV7-9 to TRBJ1-1; D is possibly TRBD1 (5 bases). The V end lost 5 bases, the J end lost 1 base, and 17 bases lay between the germline ends. This CDR3 is 16 amino acids long. Germline V gene sequence: CDR1 SEHNR, CDR2 FQNEAQ (reference sequence). In DNA, the CDR3 is TGTGCCAGCAGCCACGATCCAGGGCTCCCGAACACTGAAGCTTTCTTT. Its translation: CASSHDPGLPNTEAFF.

Concerning this clonotype: A much larger clone lies a single base off, so this may be a read error. The chain uses TRBV12-3 or TRBV12-4 and TRBJ2-5; tentative D call: TRBD1 (6 bases). CDR3 length equals 16 residues. CDR3 sequence (DNA): TGTGCCAGCAATTTAATGACAGGCTCAAGGGAGGAGACCCAGTACTTC. Translating gives CASNLMTGSREETQYF.

There are many counts of this clonotype. V is TRBV29-1 and J is TRBJ2-7, with 7 nucleotides matching TRBD1. The CDR3 is 13 amino acids. Germline V lookup: CDR1 SQVTM, CDR2 ANQGSEA. V gave up 3 bases and J gave up 6 bases; unmatched junction bases: 8. CDR3 sequence: CSVEETGQGEQYF. The CDR3, as DNA: TGCAGCGTTGAGGAGACAGGGCAGGGCGAGCAGTACTTC.

This clonotype was recorded at least ten times. The chain couples TRBV7-2 to TRBJ1-1; the D is unclear. The CDR3 is made up of 12 amino acids. CDR1 is SGHTA, CDR2 FQGNSA, per germline. With 2 bases removed from V and 9 bases from J, the gap between germline ends came to 10 bases. Here the CDR3 reads CASSLSVSKAFF. The CDR3 DNA is TGTGCCAGCAGCTTATCGGTCTCCAAAGCTTTCTTT.

This clonotype was counted between two and nine times. The rearrangement uses TRBV27 and TRBJ2-5; 7 bases map to TRBD2. CDR1 is MNHEY, CDR2 SMNVEV, per germline (reference sequence). The trim removed 5 bases at V and 4 bases at J, leaving 4 bases unmatched. The CDR3 is 13 amino acids. The CDR3 sequence is CASSPGRGETQYF. The CDR3 DNA follows: TGTGCCAGCAGTCCGGGGAGGGGAGAGACCCAGTACTTC.

This clonotype has only a few counts. The chain links TRBV11-2 to TRBJ1-4; D gene ambiguous. Trimming took off 3 bases at V and 4 bases at J, with 6 bases between the two ends. The germline CDR1 and CDR2 sequences are SGHAT and FQNNGV. CDR3 length: 13 residues. The CDR3 sequence: CASSFGHNEKLFF. In DNA, the CDR3 is TGTGCCAGCAGCTTTGGCCATAATGAAAAACTGTTTTTT.

This chain uses TRBV20-1 with TRBJ1-1; 7 bases align to TRBD1. The trim removed 1 base at V and 4 bases at J, leaving 9 bases unmatched. CDR3 length equals 15 residues. Germline values: CDR1 DFQATT, CDR2 SNEGSKA (reference sequence). CDR3 DNA: TGCAGTGCTAGAGTCGCGGACAGGTTCCTCACTGAAGCTTTCTTT. This encodes CSARVADRFLTEAFF.

The table lists this clonotype with a few counts. The chain links TRBV19 to TRBJ1-4; D not resolved. CDR1 and CDR2 from the germline V gene are LNHDA and SQIVND (reference sequence). Trimming took 6 bases from V and 0 from J, leaving 17 bases between them. The CDR3 is 17 amino acids. The CDR3 reads CASRTSGRAATNEKLFF. As DNA, the CDR3 is TGTGCCAGTAGGACGTCGGGCAGAGCTGCAACTAATGAAAAACTGTTTTTT.

A few counts support this clonotype. J is TRBJ2-7 and V is TRBV20-1, with D hard to call. Germline CDR1 DFQATT, CDR2 SNEGSKA (reference sequence). The CDR3 has 14 residues. The V gene lost 7 bases and the J gene lost 3 bases, with 19 bases spanning the gap. CDR3 in amino acids: CSVLTGHTNYEQYF. CDR3 DNA: TGCAGTGTTCTAACTGGGCACACCAACTACGAGCAGTACTTC.